Following are 2 T cell receptor beta chains from one sample sequenced in a study of post-analysis software for immune sequencing data. Overall study results and limits: In patients, about 5 TRBV segments were more frequent than in controls, with TRBV5-6, TRBV5-1 and TRBV20-1 among them.

For these receptors, no antigen is known. Incorporated into the TCR beta cDNA libraries were unique molecular identifiers, which served to reduce PCR and sequencing biases. TCRdb re-called the PCR reads with MiXCR, one entry per CDR3 protein. The table has about 400,000 distinct CDR3 sequences, roughly 30% seen once. The specimen sequenced was blood. Every receptor here comes from a girl aged 10 to 17 with multiple sclerosis.

The rearrangement uses TRBV7-9 and TRBJ2-7; D unclear. Germline values: CDR1 SEHNR, CDR2 FQNEAQ (reference sequence). The V end lost 1 base, the J end lost 4 bases, and 17 bases lay between the germline ends. This CDR3 region has 16 residues. The CDR3 DNA follows: TGTGCCAGCAGCTTAGAACCGGGTCACCCCGATTACGAGCAGTACTTC. The encoded protein is CASSLEPGHPDYEQYF.

This clonotype turned up a few times. V gene TRBV13 combines with J gene TRBJ2-5; TRBD2 matches 11 bases. The CDR3 sequence is 15 residues long. The junction had 2 bases not matched to a gene; V was cut back by 4 bases and J by 1 base. The germline V gene encodes CDR1 PRHDT and CDR2 FYEKMQ (reference sequence). CDR3 region: CASSSGLAAQETQYF. CDR3 coding DNA: TGTGCCAGCAGCTCGGGACTAGCGGCCCAAGAGACCCAGTACTTC.